These T cell receptor beta chains were read from a single sample in a study of technical replicates of blood from a handful of donors. Sequencing was performed with immunoSEQ multiplex PCR; in TCRdb, only in-frame clones are kept and a portion is missing. The sample gives 55,000 to 65,000 clones, approximately 97% of which show up once; 0.15% to 0.25% is in the top ten. Source material: T cells isolated from PBMCs. These receptor sequences come from a human donor in good health. The CDR3 runs from the conserved cysteine through the conserved F or W. A D gene is named only where the DNA matches it firmly. Clone size is given for some rows only: seen once, a few or many times, or a class if the clone is expanded.

CDR3 protein	CDR3 DNA	clone size	D gene	V gene	J gene
CASVGQTNTEAFF	TGTGCCAGCGTAGGACAGACCAACACTGAAGCTTTCTTT	.	.	TRBV6-1	TRBJ1-1
CASSPVGTGEETQYF	TGCGCCAGCAGCCCGGTAGGGACAGGGGAAGAGACCCAGTACTTC	once	TRBD1	TRBV5-1	TRBJ2-5
CASSLRIDTQYF	TGTGCCAGCAGTTTGAGGATTGATACGCAGTATTTT	.	.	TRBV28	TRBJ2-3
CASSFGYSLEAFF	TGTGCCAGCAGCTTCGGATACAGCCTCGAAGCTTTCTTT	.	.	TRBV13	TRBJ1-1
CASSWDRYTEAFF	TGTGCCAGCAGTTGGGACAGATACACTGAAGCTTTCTTT	.	TRBD1	TRBV6-5	TRBJ1-1
CASTASLGGAYEQYF	TGCGCCAGCACCGCTTCGTTAGGGGGGGCCTACGAGCAGTACTTC	.	.	TRBV5-1	TRBJ2-7
CASGLRRGGEVDTQYF	TGTGCTAGTGGTTTGAGACGGGGGGGCGAGGTAGATACGCAGTATTTT	once	TRBD2	TRBV12-5	TRBJ2-3
CASTRGRSYGGYTF	TGTGCCAGTACCAGAGGGCGCAGTTATGGTGGCTACACCTTC	.	.	TRBV6-5	TRBJ1-2
CSVDFRGVKTEAFF	TGCAGCGTTGATTTCCGGGGGGTAAAGACTGAAGCTTTCTTT	.	.	TRBV29-1	TRBJ1-1
CASSSFGDMNTEAFF	TGTGCCAGCAGTTCATTTGGGGACATGAACACTGAAGCTTTCTTT	once	.	TRBV25-1	TRBJ1-1
CASRARGTDTEAFF	TGTGCCAGTAGAGCCAGGGGTACAGACACTGAAGCTTTCTTT	.	.	TRBV19	TRBJ1-1
CASSGSRGRVYEQYF	TGTGCCAGCAGTGGCTCCAGGGGGCGCGTGTACGAGCAGTACTTC	.	TRBD1	TRBV6-5	TRBJ2-7
CASSLRQLNYGYTF	TGTGCCAGCAGCCTCCGACAGCTTAACTATGGCTACACCTTC	.	.	TRBV11-2	TRBJ1-2
CASSQDLGGTITDTQYF	TGTGCCAGCAGCCAAGATCTGGGAGGGACTATAACAGATACGCAGTATTTT	once	TRBD2	TRBV4-2	TRBJ2-3
CASSYSTGGHNEQFF	TGTGCCAGCAGTTACTCGACAGGGGGTCATAATGAGCAGTTCTTC	.	TRBD1	TRBV6-5	TRBJ2-1
CASTVDRLYYEQYF	TGTGCCAGCACCGTGGACAGGCTCTACTACGAGCAGTACTTC	.	TRBD1	TRBV2	TRBJ2-7
CASSPFEGSAEAFF	TGCGCCAGCAGCCCCTTTGAGGGCTCGGCTGAAGCTTTCTTT	.	.	TRBV5-1	TRBJ1-1
CSVDQGFGASGVAYGYTF	TGCAGCGTTGACCAGGGGTTTGGGGCTTCCGGTGTCGCATATGGCTACACCTTC	.	.	TRBV29-1	TRBJ1-2
CASSPTPQPQHF	TGTGCCAGCAGCCCCACTCCCCAGCCCCAGCATTTT	once	.	TRBV28	TRBJ1-5